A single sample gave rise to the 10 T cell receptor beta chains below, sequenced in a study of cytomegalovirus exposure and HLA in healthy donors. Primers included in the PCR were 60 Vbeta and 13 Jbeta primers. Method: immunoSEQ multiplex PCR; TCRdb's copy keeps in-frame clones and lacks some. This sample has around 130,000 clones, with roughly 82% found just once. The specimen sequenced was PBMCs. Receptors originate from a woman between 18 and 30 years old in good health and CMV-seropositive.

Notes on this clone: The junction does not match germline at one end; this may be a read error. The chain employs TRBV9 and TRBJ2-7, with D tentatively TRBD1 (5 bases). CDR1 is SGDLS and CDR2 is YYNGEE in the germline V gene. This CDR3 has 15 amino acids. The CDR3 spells CASSRGTGVSCEQYF. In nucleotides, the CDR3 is TGTGCCAGCAGCCGAGGAACAGGAGTCTCCTGCGAGCAGTACTTC.

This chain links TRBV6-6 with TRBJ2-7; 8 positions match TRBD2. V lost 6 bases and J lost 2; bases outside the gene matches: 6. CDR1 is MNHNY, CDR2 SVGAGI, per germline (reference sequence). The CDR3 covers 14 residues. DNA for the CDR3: TGTGCCAGCAGGAGTGGCGGGGGGCCCTACGAGCAGTACTTC. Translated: CASRSGGGPYEQYF.

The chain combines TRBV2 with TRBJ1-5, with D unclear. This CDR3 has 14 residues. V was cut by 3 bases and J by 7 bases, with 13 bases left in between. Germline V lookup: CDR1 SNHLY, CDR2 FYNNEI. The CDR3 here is CASSEPLRGQPQHF. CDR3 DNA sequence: TGTGCCAGCAGTGAGCCGTTGCGGGGACAGCCCCAGCATTTT.

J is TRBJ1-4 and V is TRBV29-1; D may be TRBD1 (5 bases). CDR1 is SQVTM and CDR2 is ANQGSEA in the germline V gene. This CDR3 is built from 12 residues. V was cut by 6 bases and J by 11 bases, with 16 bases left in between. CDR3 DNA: TGCAGCGTAAAGGAGGGGAAGGGTAAACTGTTTTTT. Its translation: CSVKEGKGKLFF.

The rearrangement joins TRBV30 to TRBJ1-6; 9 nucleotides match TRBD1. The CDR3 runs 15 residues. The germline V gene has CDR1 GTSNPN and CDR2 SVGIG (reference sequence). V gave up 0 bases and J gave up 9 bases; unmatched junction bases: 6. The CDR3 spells CAWSVQGTGTSPLHF. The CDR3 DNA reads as TGTGCCTGGAGTGTACAGGGGACAGGGACTTCACCCCTCCACTTT.

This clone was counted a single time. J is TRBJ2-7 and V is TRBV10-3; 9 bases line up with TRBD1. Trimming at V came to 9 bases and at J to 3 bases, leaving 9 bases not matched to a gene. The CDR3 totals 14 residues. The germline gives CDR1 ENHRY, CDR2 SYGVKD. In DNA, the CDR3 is TGTGCCATTCACTCGGGACAGGGAGTCTACGAGCAGTACTTC. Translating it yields CAIHSGQGVYEQYF.

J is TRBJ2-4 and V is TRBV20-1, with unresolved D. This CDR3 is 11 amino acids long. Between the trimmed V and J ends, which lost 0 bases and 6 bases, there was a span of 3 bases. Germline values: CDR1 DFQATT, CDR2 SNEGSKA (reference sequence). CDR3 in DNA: TGCAGTGCTAGAGACCTAAACATTCAGTACTTC. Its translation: CSARDLNIQYF.

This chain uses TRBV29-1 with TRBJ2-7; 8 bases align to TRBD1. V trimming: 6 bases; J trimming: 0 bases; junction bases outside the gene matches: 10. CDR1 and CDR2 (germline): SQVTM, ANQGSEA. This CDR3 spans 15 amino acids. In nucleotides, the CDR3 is TGCAGCGTACTTCTCGAGGACAGGGACTCCTACGAGCAGTACTTC. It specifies CSVLLEDRDSYEQYF.

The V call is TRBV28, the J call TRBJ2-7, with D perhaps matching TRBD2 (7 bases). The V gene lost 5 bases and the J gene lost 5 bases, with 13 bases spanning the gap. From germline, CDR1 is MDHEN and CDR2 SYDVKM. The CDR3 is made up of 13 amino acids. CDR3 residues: CASSTTGRDEQYF. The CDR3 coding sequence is TGTGCCAGCAGTACCACAGGGAGGGACGAGCAGTACTTC.

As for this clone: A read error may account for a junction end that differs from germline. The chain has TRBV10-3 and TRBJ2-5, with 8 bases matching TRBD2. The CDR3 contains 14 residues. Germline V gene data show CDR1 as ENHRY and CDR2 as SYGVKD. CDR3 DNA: TGTGCCGCCTCTGGTAGCGGGACTAAAGAGGCCCAGTACTTC. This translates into CAASGSGTKEAQYF.